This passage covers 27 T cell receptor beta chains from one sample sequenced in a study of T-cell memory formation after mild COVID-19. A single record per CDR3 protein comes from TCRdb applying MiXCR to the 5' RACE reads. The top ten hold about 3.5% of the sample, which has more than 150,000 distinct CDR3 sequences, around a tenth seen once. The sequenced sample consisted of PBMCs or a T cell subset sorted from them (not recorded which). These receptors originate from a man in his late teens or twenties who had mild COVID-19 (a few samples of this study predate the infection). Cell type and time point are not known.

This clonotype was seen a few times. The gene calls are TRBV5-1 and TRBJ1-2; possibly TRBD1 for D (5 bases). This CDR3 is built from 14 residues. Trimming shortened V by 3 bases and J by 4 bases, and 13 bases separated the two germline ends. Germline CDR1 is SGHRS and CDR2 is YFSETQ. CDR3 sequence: CASSSSGGTYGYTF. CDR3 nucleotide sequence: TGCGCCAGCAGCTCGTCCGGGGGAACCTATGGCTACACCTTC.

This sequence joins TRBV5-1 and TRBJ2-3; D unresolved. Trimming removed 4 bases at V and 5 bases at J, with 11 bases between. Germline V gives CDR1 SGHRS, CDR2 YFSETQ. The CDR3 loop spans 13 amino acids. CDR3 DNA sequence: TGCGCCAGCAGCCCCAGTTGGCTAGATACGCAGTATTTT. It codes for CASSPSWLDTQYF.

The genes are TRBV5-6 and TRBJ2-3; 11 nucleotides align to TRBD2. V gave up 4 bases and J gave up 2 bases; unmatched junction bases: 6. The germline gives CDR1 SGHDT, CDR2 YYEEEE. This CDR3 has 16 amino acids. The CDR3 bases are TGTGCCAGCAGCCCTAGCGGGGGGCGGGACACAGATACGCAGTATTTT. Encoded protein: CASSPSGGRDTDTQYF.

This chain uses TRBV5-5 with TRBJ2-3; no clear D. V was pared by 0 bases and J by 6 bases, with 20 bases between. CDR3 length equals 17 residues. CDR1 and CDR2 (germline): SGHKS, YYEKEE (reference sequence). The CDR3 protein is CASSLEDWVDVGDTQYF. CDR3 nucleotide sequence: TGTGCCAGCAGCTTGGAGGATTGGGTGGACGTGGGGGATACGCAGTATTTT.

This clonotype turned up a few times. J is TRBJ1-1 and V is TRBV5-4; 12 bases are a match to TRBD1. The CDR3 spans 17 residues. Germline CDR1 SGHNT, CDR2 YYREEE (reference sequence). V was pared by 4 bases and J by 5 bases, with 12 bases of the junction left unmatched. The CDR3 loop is CASSSPGGQGAETEAFF. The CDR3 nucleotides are TGTGCCAGCAGCAGCCCGGGGGGACAGGGGGCGGAAACTGAAGCTTTCTTT. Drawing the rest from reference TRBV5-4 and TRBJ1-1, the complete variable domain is ETGVTQSPTHLIKTRGQQVTLRCSSQSGHNTVSWYQQALGQGPQFIFQYYREEENGRGNFPPRFSGLQFPNYSSELNVNALELDDSALYLCASSSPGGQGAETEAFFGQGTRLTVV.

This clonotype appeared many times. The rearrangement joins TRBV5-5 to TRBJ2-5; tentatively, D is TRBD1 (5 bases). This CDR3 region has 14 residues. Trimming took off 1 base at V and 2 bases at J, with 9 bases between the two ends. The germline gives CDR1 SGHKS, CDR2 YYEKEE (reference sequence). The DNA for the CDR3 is TGTGCCAGCAGCTTGACGACAGTTCAAGAGACCCAGTACTTC. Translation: CASSLTTVQETQYF.

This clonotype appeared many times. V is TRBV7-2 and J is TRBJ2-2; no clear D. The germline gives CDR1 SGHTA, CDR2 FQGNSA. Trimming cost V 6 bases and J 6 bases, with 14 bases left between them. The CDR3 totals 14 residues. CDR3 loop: CASRYTADAGELFF. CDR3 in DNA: TGTGCCAGCAGATACACCGCTGATGCCGGGGAGCTGTTTTTT.

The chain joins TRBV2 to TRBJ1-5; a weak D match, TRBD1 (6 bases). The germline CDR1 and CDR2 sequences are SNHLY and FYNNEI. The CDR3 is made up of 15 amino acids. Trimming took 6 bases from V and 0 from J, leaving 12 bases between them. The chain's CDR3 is CASSADRYSNQPQHF. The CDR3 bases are TGTGCCAGCAGCGCCGACAGGTATAGCAATCAGCCCCAGCATTTT.

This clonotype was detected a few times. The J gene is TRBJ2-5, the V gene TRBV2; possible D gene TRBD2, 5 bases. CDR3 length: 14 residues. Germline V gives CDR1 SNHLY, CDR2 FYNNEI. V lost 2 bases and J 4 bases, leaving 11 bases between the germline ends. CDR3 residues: CASSETRVGETQYF. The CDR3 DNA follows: TGTGCCAGCAGTGAAACTAGAGTAGGAGAGACCCAGTACTTC.

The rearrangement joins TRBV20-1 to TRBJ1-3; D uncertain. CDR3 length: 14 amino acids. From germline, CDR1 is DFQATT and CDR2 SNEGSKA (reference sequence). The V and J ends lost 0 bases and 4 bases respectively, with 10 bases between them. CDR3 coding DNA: TGCAGTGCTAGAGAAGGAGTATCCGGAAACACCATATATTTT. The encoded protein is CSAREGVSGNTIYF.

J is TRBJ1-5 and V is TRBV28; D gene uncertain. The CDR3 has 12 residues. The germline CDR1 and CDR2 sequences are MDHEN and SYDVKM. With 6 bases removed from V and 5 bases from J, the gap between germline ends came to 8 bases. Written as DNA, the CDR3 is TGTGCCAGCAGACGATGGGATCAGCCCCAGCATTTT. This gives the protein CASRRWDQPQHF.

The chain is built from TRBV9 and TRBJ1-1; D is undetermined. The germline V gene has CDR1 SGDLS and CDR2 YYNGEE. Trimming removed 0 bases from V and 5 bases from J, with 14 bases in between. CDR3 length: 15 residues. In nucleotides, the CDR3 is TGTGCCAGCAGCGTAGCCGCTGCAGAAGCGACTGAAGCTTTCTTT. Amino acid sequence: CASSVAAAEATEAFF.

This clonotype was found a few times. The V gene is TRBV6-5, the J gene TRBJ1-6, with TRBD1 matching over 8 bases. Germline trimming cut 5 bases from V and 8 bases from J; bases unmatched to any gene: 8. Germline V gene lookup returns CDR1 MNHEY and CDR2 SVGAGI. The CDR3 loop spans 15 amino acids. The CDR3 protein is CASSTTGTGYSPLHF. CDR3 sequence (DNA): TGTGCCAGCAGTACAACCGGGACAGGTTATTCACCCCTCCACTTT.

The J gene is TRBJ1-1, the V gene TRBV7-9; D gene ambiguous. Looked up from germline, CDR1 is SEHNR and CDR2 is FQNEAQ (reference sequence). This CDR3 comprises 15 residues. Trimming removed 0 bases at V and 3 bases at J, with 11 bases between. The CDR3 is CASSLARVDYTEAFF. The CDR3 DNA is TGTGCCAGCAGCTTAGCAAGGGTCGATTACACTGAAGCTTTCTTT.

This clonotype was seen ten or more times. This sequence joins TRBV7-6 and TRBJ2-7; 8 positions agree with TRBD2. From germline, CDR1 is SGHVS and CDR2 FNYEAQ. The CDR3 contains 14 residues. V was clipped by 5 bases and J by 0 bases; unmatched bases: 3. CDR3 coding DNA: TGTGCCAGCAGCAGAGCGGGGGACTCCTACGAGCAGTACTTC. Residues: CASSRAGDSYEQYF.

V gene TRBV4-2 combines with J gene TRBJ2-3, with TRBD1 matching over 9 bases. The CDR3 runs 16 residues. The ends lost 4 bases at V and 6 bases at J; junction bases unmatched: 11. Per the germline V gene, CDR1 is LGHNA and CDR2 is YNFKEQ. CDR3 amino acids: CASSPVPGQGVDTQYF. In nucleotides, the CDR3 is TGTGCCAGCAGCCCCGTCCCGGGACAGGGAGTGGATACGCAGTATTTT.

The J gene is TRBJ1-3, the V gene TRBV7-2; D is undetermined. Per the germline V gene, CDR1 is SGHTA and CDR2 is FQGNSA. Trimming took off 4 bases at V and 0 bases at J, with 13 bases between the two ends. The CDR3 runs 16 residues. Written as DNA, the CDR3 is TGTGCCAGCAGCTCAGCACTCCGCAGCTCTGGAAACACCATATATTTT. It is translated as CASSSALRSSGNTIYF.

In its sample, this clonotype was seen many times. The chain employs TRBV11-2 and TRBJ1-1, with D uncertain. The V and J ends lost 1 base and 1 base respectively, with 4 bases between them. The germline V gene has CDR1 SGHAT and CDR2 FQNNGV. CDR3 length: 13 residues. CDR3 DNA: TGTGCCAGCAGCTTAGCCCCGAACACTGAAGCTTTCTTT. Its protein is CASSLAPNTEAFF.

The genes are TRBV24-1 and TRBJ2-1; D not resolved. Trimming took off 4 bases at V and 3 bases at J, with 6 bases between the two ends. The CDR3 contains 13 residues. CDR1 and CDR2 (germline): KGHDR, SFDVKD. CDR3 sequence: CATSELLYNEQFF. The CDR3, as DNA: TGTGCCACCAGTGAGTTGCTCTACAATGAGCAGTTCTTC.

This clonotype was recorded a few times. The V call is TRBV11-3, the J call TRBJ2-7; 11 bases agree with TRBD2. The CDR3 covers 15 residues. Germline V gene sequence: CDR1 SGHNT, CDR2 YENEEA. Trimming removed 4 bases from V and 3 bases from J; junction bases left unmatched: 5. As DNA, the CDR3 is TGTGCCAGCAGCTACACTAGCGGGGGCTACTACGAGCAGTACTTC. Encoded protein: CASSYTSGGYYEQYF.

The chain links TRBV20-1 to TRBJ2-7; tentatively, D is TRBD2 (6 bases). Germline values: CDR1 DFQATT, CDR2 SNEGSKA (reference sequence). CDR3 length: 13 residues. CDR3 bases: TGCAGCGGGGAGGAGGGGCAAACCTACGAGCAGTACTTC. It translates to CSGEEGQTYEQYF.

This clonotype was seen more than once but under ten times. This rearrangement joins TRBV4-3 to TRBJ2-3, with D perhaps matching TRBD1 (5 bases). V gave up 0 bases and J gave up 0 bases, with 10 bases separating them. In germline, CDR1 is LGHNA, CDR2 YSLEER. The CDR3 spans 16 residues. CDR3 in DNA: TGCGCCAGCAGCCAAGAGGGGCTCTCTAGCACAGATACGCAGTATTTT. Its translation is CASSQEGLSSTDTQYF.

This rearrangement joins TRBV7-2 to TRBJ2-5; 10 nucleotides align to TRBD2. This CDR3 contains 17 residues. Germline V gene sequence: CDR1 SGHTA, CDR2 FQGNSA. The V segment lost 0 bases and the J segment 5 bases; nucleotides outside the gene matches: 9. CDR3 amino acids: CASSLASGAGGPETQYF. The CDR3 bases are TGTGCCAGCAGCTTAGCGTCGGGAGCGGGGGGGCCTGAGACCCAGTACTTC.

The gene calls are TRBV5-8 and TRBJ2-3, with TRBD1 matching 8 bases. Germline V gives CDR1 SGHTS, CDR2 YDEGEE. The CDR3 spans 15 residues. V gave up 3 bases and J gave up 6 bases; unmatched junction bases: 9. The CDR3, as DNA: TGTGCCAGCAGCTCGGGGGACAGGACGGGGGATACGCAGTATTTT. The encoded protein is CASSSGDRTGDTQYF.

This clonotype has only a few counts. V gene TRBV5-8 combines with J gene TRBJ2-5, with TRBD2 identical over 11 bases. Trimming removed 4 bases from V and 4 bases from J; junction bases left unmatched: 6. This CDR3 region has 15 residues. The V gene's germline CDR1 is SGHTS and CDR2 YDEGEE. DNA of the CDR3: TGTGCCAGCAGCGATAGCGGGGGGGCCGGAGAGACCCAGTACTTC. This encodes CASSDSGGAGETQYF.

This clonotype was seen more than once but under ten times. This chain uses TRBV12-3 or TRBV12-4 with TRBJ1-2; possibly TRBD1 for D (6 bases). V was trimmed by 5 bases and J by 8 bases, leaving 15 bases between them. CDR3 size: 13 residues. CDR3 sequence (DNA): TGTGCCAGCAGTCCCTTGACGGGGGCAGGCTACACCTTC. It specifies CASSPLTGAGYTF.

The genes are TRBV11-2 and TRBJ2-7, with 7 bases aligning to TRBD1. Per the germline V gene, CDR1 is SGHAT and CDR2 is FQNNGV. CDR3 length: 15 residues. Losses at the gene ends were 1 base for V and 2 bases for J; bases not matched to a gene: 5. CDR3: CASSLVGTAPYEQYF. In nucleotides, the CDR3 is TGTGCCAGCAGCTTAGTGGGGACAGCCCCCTACGAGCAGTACTTC.